This entry features one TCR beta chain sequence. What it binds is not known. Germline assignment: CDR1 SGHRS and CDR2 YFSETQ. V lost 0 bases to trimming and J lost 0 bases, with 6 bases between them. The CDR3 runs to 14 residues. This sample is part of a study of siplizumab effects on memory and regulatory T cells. Whole-study findings and limits: Naive T cells looked more diverse than memory cells and looked like major alloresponse contributors.

Profiling relied on immunoSEQ multiplex PCR, and the TCRdb table lists in-frame clones only, not all of them. The sample records over 85,000 clones, approximately 90% being singletons. This chain uses TRBV5-1 with TRBJ1-2; D remains ambiguous. The TCR sequence derives from a human donor in good health. The specimen was CD4+ T cells sorted from blood. The DNA of the CDR3 is TGCGCCAGCAGCTTGGACCCAGCTAACTATGGCTACACCTTC. Amino acids: CASSLDPANYGYTF. The whole variable domain, remainder taken from reference TRBV5-1 and TRBJ1-2, is KAGVTQTPRYLIKTRGQQVTLSCSPISGHRSVSWYQQTPGQGLQFLFEYFSETQRNKGNFPGRFSGRQFSNSRSEMNVSTLELGDSALYLCASSLDPANYGYTFGSGTRLTVV.